The clone carrying this T cell receptor beta chain was counted many times. Its specificity is not known. This specimen belongs to a study of metastatic and nonmetastatic thyroid tumors. Study-level information: From malignant and benign thyroid patients, repertoires in blood and in tumor or nodule tissue were compared.

Findings of the study overall: TCR beta diversity was reportedly significantly higher in malignant thyroid tumors than benign nodules, in blood and tumor.

Per the original data handling: Built for papillary thyroid cancer, a distant-metastasis classifier drew on CDR3 differences across clinicopathological groups. Via MiXCR, TCRdb re-called the PCR reads. V and J calls and clone size were set by TCRdb, not the authors. The sample holds about 23,000 clones, about 20% seen once. Each patient came to thyroid surgery without any prior treatment (of any kind). This CDR3 contains 15 residues. Germline CDR1 and CDR2: MGHRA and YSYEKL. The V end was cut by 4 bases, the J end by 8 bases, with 18 bases between. The V and J genes are TRBV4-1 and TRBJ1-5; no firm D call. The source material was blood. The TCR was taken from a female donor with papillary thyroid cancer or a benign thyroid nodule (not recorded which). Some clones in this sample may be carry-over from other donors' samples. Here the CDR3 DNA reads TGCGCCAGCAGCCCCCCCTGGGCGGGCCTGGAGCCCCAGCATTTT. This gives the protein CASSPPWAGLEPQHF.